This is a list of T cell receptor beta chains from one sample in a study of cytomegalovirus exposure and HLA in healthy donors. The protocol was immunoSEQ multiplex PCR, while the TCRdb copy is restricted to in-frame clones and leaves out a portion. The sample consists of about 200,000 clones, 83% of them appearing once. Sequenced sample: PBMCs. These TCRs come from a girl aged 5 to 17 in good health and CMV-seronegative. The conserved cysteine and the conserved F or W are not part of the CDR3 here.

V gene,J gene,CDR3 protein
TRBV29-1,TRBJ1-4,SVRDRVGEKLF
TRBV30,TRBJ1-1,AWSVTDMNTEAF
TRBV9,TRBJ2-7,ASSVGQVSSYEQY
TRBV7-9,TRBJ1-2,ASSLAGGSHGYT
TRBV6-1,.,ASSVGQGNEQY
TRBV28,TRBJ1-6,ASSLRQEANSPLH
TRBV30,TRBJ2-3,AWRPTGNAAADTQY
TRBV14,TRBJ2-1,ASSQDHGGLIYNEQF
TRBV5-4,TRBJ2-5,ASRNGVEGTQY
TRBV27,TRBJ1-5,ASSLREGSNQPQH
TRBV6-1,TRBJ1-2,ATDREGAQGYT
TRBV6-5,TRBJ2-7,ASSIRGGPNYEQY
TRBV18,TRBJ1-1,ASSYRGGYRNTEAF
TRBV7-2,TRBJ1-3,ASSLGGQLVSGNTIY
TRBV4-3,TRBJ2-1,ASSQGTSEVHEQF
TRBV10-3,TRBJ1-5,AISVGGGNQPQH
TRBV5-1,TRBJ2-2,ASSSTANTGELF
TRBV5-4,TRBJ2-2,ASSPGTSGKTGELF
TRBV7-2,TRBJ2-6,ASSIFSGSGANVLT
TRBV29-1,TRBJ2-5,SVEKGQGAGETQY
TRBV9,TRBJ2-7,ASSVGDRGSLAEQY
TRBV29-1,.,SVFQAGASYEQY
TRBV18,TRBJ1-4,ASSPPAQNEKLF
TRBV5-1,TRBJ2-5,ASSSRPWGDETQY
TRBV27,TRBJ2-4,ASSLYQRQGTLDRNIQY
TRBV19,TRBJ1-2,ASSPGQRYGYT